The 12 T cell receptor beta chains below come from one sample, sequenced in a study of T cells in Graves' hyperthyroidism and ophthalmopathy (dated by TCRdb to about 2019). The library was generated by multiplex PCR. The data were produced on an Illumina HiSeq 2000. The TCR beta CDR3 regions were amplified from RNA transcripts. For the first round of RT-PCR on the TCR CDR3, the HTBI primer set was used together with the Qiagen OneStep RT-PCR kit. TCRdb reran the public reads through fastp at Q25 and MiXCR, keeping productive beta chains. CDR3 protein duplicates are merged, each entry listing the most common genes and DNA. For this sample the table gives about 500,000 distinct CDR3 sequences, of which roughly a sixth were detected only once. The ten biggest clones cover 15% to 20% of the sample. Source material: blood. Receptor source: a woman aged 18-35 years with Graves' ophthalmopathy.

This clonotype was detected many times. The V gene is TRBV7-2, the J gene TRBJ1-5; D gene unclear. Germline V gene sequence: CDR1 SGHTA, CDR2 FQGNSA. This CDR3 is 15 amino acids long. V lost 1 base and J 5 bases, leaving 12 bases between the germline ends. CDR3 region: CASSLDGVGDQPQHF. CDR3 coding DNA: TGTGCCAGCAGCTTAGATGGGGTAGGCGATCAGCCCCAGCATTTT.

This clonotype has more than one count but fewer than ten. The V call is TRBV5-1, the J call TRBJ2-7; 9 nucleotides align to TRBD1. Germline-derived CDR1 and CDR2 are SGHRS and YFSETQ. Losses at the gene ends were 3 bases for V and 6 bases for J; bases not matched to a gene: 16. This CDR3 region has 17 residues. Here the CDR3 DNA reads TGCGCCAGCAGCTCGCTCGGACCAGGGACAGGGAGCAGCGAGCAGTACTTC. This gives the protein CASSSLGPGTGSSEQYF. Full variable domain (outside the CDR3, taken from reference TRBV5-1 and TRBJ2-7): KAGVTQTPRYLIKTRGQQVTLSCSPISGHRSVSWYQQTPGQGLQFLFEYFSETQRNKGNFPGRFSGRQFSNSRSEMNVSTLELGDSALYLCASSSLGPGTGSSEQYFGPGTRLTVT.

The J gene is TRBJ2-1, the V gene TRBV4-1; D is ambiguous. This CDR3 has 16 residues. Trimming cost V 1 base and J 0 bases, with 10 bases left between them. Looked up from germline, CDR1 is MGHRA and CDR2 is YSYEKL. CDR3 in amino acids: CASSQVDVSSYNEQFF. The CDR3 bases are TGCGCCAGCAGCCAAGTTGACGTAAGCTCCTACAATGAGCAGTTCTTC.

V gene TRBV4-2 combines with J gene TRBJ1-6; 9 nucleotides align to TRBD1. Germline trimming cut 6 bases from V and 9 bases from J; bases unmatched to any gene: 9. This CDR3 region has 15 residues. Germline V gene lookup returns CDR1 LGHNA and CDR2 YNFKEQ. CDR3 sequence reads: CASSPVGQGGSPLHF. CDR3 nucleotide sequence: TGTGCCAGCAGTCCCGTGGGACAGGGAGGTTCACCCCTCCACTTT.

This clonotype appeared many times. The CDR3 region is CASRKITRGSNREAFF. The CDR3 DNA sequence: TGTGCCAGCAGAAAAATAACAAGGGGATCGAACAGGGAAGCTTTCTTT. J is TRBJ1-1 and V is TRBV2, with D perhaps TRBD1 (5 bases). CDR3 length: 16 amino acids. The germline V gene encodes CDR1 SNHLY and CDR2 FYNNEI. Deletions cut 6 bases from V and 8 bases from J, with 25 bases between.

This clonotype occurred many times. J is TRBJ2-7 and V is TRBV13; TRBD1 agrees at 9 bases. The CDR3 has 17 residues. Trimming took 4 bases from V and 5 from J; bases not matched to a gene: 15. Per the germline V gene, CDR1 is PRHDT and CDR2 is FYEKMQ (reference sequence). The chain's CDR3 is CASSSRDRVQFHNEQYF. The CDR3 DNA sequence: TGTGCCAGCAGCTCCCGGGACAGGGTTCAGTTCCACAACGAGCAGTACTTC.

The sample holds a few counts of this clonotype. The chain uses TRBV9 and TRBJ1-5, with D tentatively TRBD1 (6 bases). Trimming took off 0 bases at V and 4 bases at J, with 11 bases between the two ends. CDR3 length equals 15 residues. Germline lookup yields CDR1 SGDLS and CDR2 YYNGEE. CDR3 region: CASSVEGDLNQPQHF. The CDR3 nucleotides are TGTGCCAGCAGCGTAGAGGGGGACCTTAATCAGCCCCAGCATTTT. The entire variable domain, with the rest obtained from reference TRBV9 and TRBJ1-5, is as follows: DSGVTQTPKHLITATGQRVTLRCSPRSGDLSVYWYQQSLDQGLQFLIQYYNGEERAKGNILERFSAQQFPDLHSELNLSSLELGDSALYFCASSVEGDLNQPQHFGDGTRLSIL.

The chain has TRBV9 and TRBJ2-3; D call uncertain. Trimming shortened V by 3 bases and J by 4 bases, and 6 bases separated the two germline ends. The CDR3 is 12 amino acids. Germline V gives CDR1 SGDLS, CDR2 YYNGEE. CDR3 in DNA: TGTGCCAGCAGCGGACGACCAGATACGCAGTATTTT. As protein: CASSGRPDTQYF.

This clonotype was seen a few times. The rearrangement uses TRBV28 and TRBJ2-7; D possibly corresponds to TRBD1 (5 bases). The CDR3 is 14 residues long. Trimming pared 10 bases from V and 3 bases from J, leaving 19 bases between. Looked up from germline, CDR1 is MDHEN and CDR2 is SYDVKM. The CDR3: CATSSSGPNYEQYF. The CDR3 region has the DNA TGTGCCACCTCATCATCAGGGCCCAACTACGAGCAGTACTTC.

In this sample, this clonotype turned up many times. The rearrangement joins TRBV5-1 to TRBJ2-2; 7 bases are shared with TRBD2. Germline lookup yields CDR1 SGHRS and CDR2 YFSETQ. Unmatched junction bases numbered 4, after V lost 1 base and J lost 1 base. The CDR3 sequence is 16 residues long. This chain's CDR3 is CASSLILAKNTGELFF. CDR3 nucleotides: TGCGCCAGCAGCTTGATACTAGCGAAGAACACCGGGGAGCTGTTTTTT.

There are many counts of this clonotype. The chain carries TRBV20-1 and TRBJ2-3; 10 bases fit TRBD2. V was pared by 5 bases and J by 3 bases, with 11 bases of the junction left unmatched. CDR1 and CDR2 from the germline V gene are DFQATT and SNEGSKA (reference sequence). CDR3 length: 16 amino acids. The CDR3: CSALNPGTSATDTQYF. The CDR3 DNA reads TGCAGTGCTCTCAACCCCGGGACTAGCGCGACAGATACGCAGTATTTT.

This clonotype came up a few times. The V and J genes are TRBV5-5 and TRBJ2-7; D may be TRBD1 or TRBD2 (5 bases each). Germline values: CDR1 SGHKS, CDR2 YYEKEE (reference sequence). V dropped 4 bases and J dropped 0 bases, with 14 bases sitting between them. The CDR3 is 15 amino acids. CDR3 nucleotides: TGTGCCAGCAGCCCGGGGACCTGGAACTCCTACGAGCAGTACTTC. This sequence encodes CASSPGTWNSYEQYF.